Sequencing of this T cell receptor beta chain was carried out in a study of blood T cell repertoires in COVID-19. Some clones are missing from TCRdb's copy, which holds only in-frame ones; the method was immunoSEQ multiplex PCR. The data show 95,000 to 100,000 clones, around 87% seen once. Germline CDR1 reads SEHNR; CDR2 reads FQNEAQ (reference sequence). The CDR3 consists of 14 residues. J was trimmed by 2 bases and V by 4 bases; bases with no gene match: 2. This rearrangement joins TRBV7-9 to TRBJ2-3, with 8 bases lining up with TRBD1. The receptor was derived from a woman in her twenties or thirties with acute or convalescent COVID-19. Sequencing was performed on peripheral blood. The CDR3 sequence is CASSSGGYTDTQYF. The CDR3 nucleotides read TGTGCCAGCAGCTCAGGGGGCTACACAGATACGCAGTATTTT.